What follows are 10 T cell receptor beta chains derived from one specimen sequenced in a study of T cell changes during pregnancy in multiple sclerosis. Repertoires were generated with immunoSEQ multiplex PCR, while TCRdb's copy carries only in-frame clones and drops some. Of 32,000 or so clones in the sample, more than 90% are singletons; the top ten hold 0.35% to 0.4%. The sequenced sample was CD4+ T cells from peripheral blood mononuclear cells, obtained in the second trimester of pregnancy. These receptor sequences come from a female donor with multiple sclerosis, enrolled in a pregnancy study.

DNA of the CDR3: TGTGCCATCGGCTGGTCCCACCCCAATGAGCAGTTCTTC. Its protein is CAIGWSHPNEQFF. The gene calls are TRBV10-3 and TRBJ2-1, with D unclear. CDR1 is ENHRY, CDR2 SYGVKD, per germline. The CDR3 consists of 13 residues. Trimming stripped 8 bases from V and 6 bases from J, with 14 bases between.

This chain links TRBV11-3 with TRBJ2-1; TRBD2 matches 8 bases. This CDR3 has 18 residues. Germline values: CDR1 SGHNT, CDR2 YENEEA. V was clipped by 0 bases and J by 7 bases; unmatched bases: 14. DNA for the CDR3: TGTGCCAGCAGCTTAGATCACGGTGGTAGCACTAGCGGAAATGAGCAGTTCTTC. Amino acid sequence: CASSLDHGGSTSGNEQFF.

J is TRBJ1-2 and V is TRBV7-8, with a weak D call TRBD1 (6 bases). Trimming took off 4 bases at V and 10 bases at J, with 19 bases between the two ends. CDR3 length equals 14 residues. CDR1 is SGHVS, CDR2 FQNEAQ, per germline. Written as DNA, the CDR3 is TGTGCCAGCAGCTCGAACCGGGACATGGCGGCCTACACCTTC. Its protein product is CASSSNRDMAAYTF.

The chain carries TRBV6-1 and TRBJ2-7; possibly TRBD1 for D (6 bases). The CDR3 totals 15 residues. Germline lookup yields CDR1 MNHNS and CDR2 SASEGT. V lost 5 bases to trimming and J lost 2 bases, with 16 bases between them. DNA for the CDR3: TGTGCCAGCAGTCGCTCCGGGACAACGGCCTACGAGCAGTACTTC. Encoded protein: CASSRSGTTAYEQYF.

The V and J genes are TRBV10-2 and TRBJ1-1; D gene unclear. Trimming took off 2 bases at V and 4 bases at J, with 8 bases between the two ends. The CDR3 runs 13 residues. Germline values: CDR1 WSHSY, CDR2 SAAADI. CDR3: CASSEAGSTEAFF. The DNA for the CDR3 is TGCGCCAGCAGTGAGGCGGGGAGCACTGAAGCTTTCTTT.

V and J are TRBV2 and TRBJ1-1; D gene ambiguous. CDR1 is SNHLY and CDR2 is FYNNEI in the germline V gene. Between the trimmed V and J ends, which lost 6 bases and 1 base, there was a span of 12 bases. This CDR3 has 14 amino acids. CDR3 in amino acids: CASRGLRGNTEAFF. The CDR3 DNA sequence: TGTGCCAGCAGGGGCCTCCGGGGGAACACTGAAGCTTTCTTT.

The V gene is TRBV6-5, the J gene TRBJ1-1, with D possibly matching TRBD1 (6 bases). V lost 6 bases and J 3 bases, leaving 11 bases between the germline ends. The germline CDR1 and CDR2 sequences are MNHEY and SVGAGI. CDR3 length: 13 amino acids. DNA of the CDR3: TGTGCCAGCAGGCAGGGGCAGTACACTGAAGCTTTCTTT. This sequence encodes CASRQGQYTEAFF.

The chain has TRBV9 and TRBJ2-2; the D gene is possibly TRBD1 (6 bases). The CDR3 runs 15 residues. V was clipped by 7 bases and J by 3 bases, with 16 bases between them. Germline CDR1 is SGDLS and CDR2 is YYNGEE. CDR3 residues: CASSSNTGYTGELFF. The CDR3 DNA reads as TGTGCCAGCTCCTCAAACACAGGGTACACCGGGGAGCTGTTTTTT.

This clone was seen just once. The V and J genes are TRBV10-3 and TRBJ1-2, with 8 bases identical to TRBD1. Germline V gives CDR1 ENHRY, CDR2 SYGVKD. With V trimmed by 0 bases and J by 7 bases, 7 bases remained unmatched. This CDR3 has 15 amino acids. The DNA of the CDR3 is TGTGCCATCAGTGAGTCGATGGACAGGGATGCTGGCTACACCTTC. Encoded protein: CAISESMDRDAGYTF.

This clone is deemed medium-sized. The DNA of the CDR3 is TGTGCCAGCAGTCAAACGGGAGGGGATTTTTACGAGCAGTACTTC. Encoded protein: CASSQTGGDFYEQYF. The chain employs TRBV27 and TRBJ2-7; 8 positions agree with TRBD2. After removal of 5 bases from V and 4 bases from J, the junction contained 10 bases not matched to a gene. Germline V CDR1 and CDR2: MNHEY, SMNVEV (reference sequence). This CDR3 region has 15 residues.